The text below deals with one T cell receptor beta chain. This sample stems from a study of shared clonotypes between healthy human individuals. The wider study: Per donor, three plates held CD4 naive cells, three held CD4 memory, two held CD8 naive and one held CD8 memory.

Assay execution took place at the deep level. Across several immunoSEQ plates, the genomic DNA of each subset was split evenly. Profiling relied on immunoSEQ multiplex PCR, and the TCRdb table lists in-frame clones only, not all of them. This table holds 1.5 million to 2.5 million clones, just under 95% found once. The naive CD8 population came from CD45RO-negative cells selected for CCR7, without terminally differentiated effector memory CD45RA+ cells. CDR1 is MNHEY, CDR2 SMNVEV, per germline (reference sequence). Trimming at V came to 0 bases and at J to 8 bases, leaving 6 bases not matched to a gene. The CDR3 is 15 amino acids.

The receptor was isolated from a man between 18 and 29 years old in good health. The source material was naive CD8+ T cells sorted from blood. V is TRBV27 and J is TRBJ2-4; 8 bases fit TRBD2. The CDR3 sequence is CASSLSAGGSHIQYF. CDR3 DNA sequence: TGTGCCAGCAGTTTATCTGCGGGAGGTTCTCACATTCAGTACTTC.